These 32 T cell receptor beta chains were all obtained from the same sample, sequenced in a study of blood T cell repertoires in COVID-19. The protocol was immunoSEQ multiplex PCR, while the TCRdb copy is restricted to in-frame clones and leaves out a portion. The table lists 280,000 or so clones, roughly 85% of them singletons. The sample was peripheral blood. The receptors stem from a woman between 45 and 65 years old who had recovered from COVID-19.

The rearrangement uses TRBV28 and TRBJ2-5; D is possibly TRBD2 (6 bases). V was shortened by 3 bases and J by 1 base, with 12 bases between the two germline ends. Germline V lookup: CDR1 MDHEN, CDR2 SYDVKM. The CDR3 length is 15 residues. For the CDR3, the DNA is TGTGCCAGCAGTTTGCTGCGGGGTACCCAAGAGACCCAGTACTTC. It specifies CASSLLRGTQETQYF.

J is TRBJ2-3 and V is TRBV27, with 10 bases identical to TRBD2. Germline V lookup: CDR1 MNHEY, CDR2 SMNVEV (reference sequence). The CDR3 sequence is 17 residues long. The V segment lost 6 bases and the J segment 3 bases; nucleotides outside the gene matches: 12. DNA for the CDR3: TGTGCCAGCAGCACCGTCCTAGCGGGAGTTGGTACAGATACGCAGTATTTT. Its translation is CASSTVLAGVGTDTQYF.

This clone was detected only a few times. Other DNA sequences in this sample translate to the same CDR3. J is TRBJ1-5 and V is TRBV9; D may be TRBD1 (5 bases). Germline V lookup: CDR1 SGDLS, CDR2 YYNGEE. Trimming pared 2 bases from V and 4 bases from J, leaving 10 bases between. CDR3 length: 14 amino acids. The CDR3: CASSVGGGNQPQHF. In DNA, the CDR3 is TGTGCCAGCAGCGTGGGGGGGGGAAATCAGCCCCAGCATTTT.

The chain couples TRBV7-9 to TRBJ2-1, with TRBD2 as a possible D gene (5 bases). Germline V gene lookup returns CDR1 SEHNR and CDR2 FQNEAQ (reference sequence). The CDR3 consists of 13 residues. V lost 5 bases to trimming and J lost 10 bases, with 15 bases between them. CDR3 in amino acids: CASSLNREAEQFF. The CDR3 DNA sequence: TGTGCCAGCAGCCTGAACCGGGAAGCCGAGCAGTTCTTC.

The chain combines TRBV6-2 or TRBV6-3 with TRBJ2-1, with D unclear. Germline V CDR1 and CDR2: MNHEY, SVGEGT. The CDR3 loop spans 13 amino acids. Trimming removed 5 bases from V and 7 bases from J, with 12 bases in between. CDR3 loop: CASSPRYTNEQFF. CDR3 DNA: TGTGCCAGCAGTCCCCGTTACACGAATGAGCAGTTCTTC.

This clone was counted between two and nine times. The V call is TRBV18, the J call TRBJ1-6, with 8 bases aligning to TRBD1. Trimming took 4 bases from V and 4 from J; bases not matched to a gene: 3. CDR3 length: 15 amino acids. CDR1 and CDR2 (germline): KGHSH, LQKENI. The CDR3 DNA follows: TGTGCCAGCTCACGAGGACAGGGATATAATTCACCCCTCCACTTT. Its translation is CASSRGQGYNSPLHF.

V gene TRBV28 combines with J gene TRBJ2-1; D perhaps matches TRBD2 (5 bases). The CDR3 sequence is 14 residues long. Germline V gives CDR1 MDHEN, CDR2 SYDVKM. Trimming pared 2 bases from V and 8 bases from J, leaving 13 bases between. CDR3 sequence (DNA): TGTGCCAGCAGTTTAGCTAGCCGCCGTGATGAGCAGTTCTTC. Amino acid sequence: CASSLASRRDEQFF.

This clone was counted a single time. The chain couples TRBV5-1 to TRBJ1-3; no clear D gene. V gave up 4 bases and J gave up 3 bases, with 14 bases separating them. In germline, CDR1 is SGHRS, CDR2 YFSETQ. The CDR3 loop spans 15 amino acids. The CDR3 nucleotides read TGCGCCAGCAGCCCGAGCTCCTCGGGTGGAAACACCATATATTTT. As protein: CASSPSSSGGNTIYF. Filled out from reference TRBV5-1 and TRBJ1-3, the complete variable domain reads KAGVTQTPRYLIKTRGQQVTLSCSPISGHRSVSWYQQTPGQGLQFLFEYFSETQRNKGNFPGRFSGRQFSNSRSEMNVSTLELGDSALYLCASSPSSSGGNTIYFGEGSWLTVV.

The chain uses TRBV6-4 and TRBJ2-1; 11 nucleotides align to TRBD2. CDR1 MRHNA and CDR2 SNTAGT come from the germline V gene. CDR3 length: 14 amino acids. J gave up 12 bases and V 4 bases, and 8 bases lay outside the gene matches. The CDR3, as DNA: TGTGCCAGCAGTGTCCAAACTAGCGGGAGATGGCAGTTCTTC. Translated: CASSVQTSGRWQFF.

The CDR3 coding sequence is TGTGCCAGCTCACCAGGGACAGGGGACTATGGCTACACCTTC. Amino acids: CASSPGTGDYGYTF. V usage is TRBV18 and J usage is TRBJ1-2, with 10 bases lining up with TRBD1. Losses at the gene ends were 2 bases for V and 3 bases for J; bases not matched to a gene: 0. Germline CDR1 is KGHSH and CDR2 is LQKENI. CDR3 length equals 14 residues.

The rearrangement joins TRBV28 to TRBJ1-2, with TRBD1 matching over 11 bases. Trimming removed 5 bases from V and 5 bases from J; junction bases left unmatched: 7. Germline CDR1 and CDR2: MDHEN and SYDVKM. There are 15 residues in the CDR3. The CDR3: CASSTGGDRGYGYTF. DNA of the CDR3: TGTGCCAGCAGTACTGGTGGGGACAGGGGGTATGGCTACACCTTC.

Only one count was recorded for this clone. Here the CDR3 DNA reads TGTGCCAGCAGCCCTGACACCAATAATTCACCCCTCCACTTT. This gives the protein CASSPDTNNSPLHF. This chain joins TRBV3-1 (or the pseudogene TRBV3-2) and TRBJ1-6; D unresolved. Trimming removed 4 bases from V and 5 bases from J, with 9 bases in between. The CDR3 has 14 residues. Germline CDR1 is LGHDT and CDR2 is YNNKEL (reference sequence).

The chain uses TRBV4-2 and TRBJ2-7, with 10 bases fitting TRBD2. The V gene end was trimmed by 0 bases and the J gene end by 3 bases; junction bases not matched to a gene: 8. Per germline, CDR1 LGHNA and CDR2 YNFKEQ. The CDR3 loop spans 17 amino acids. CDR3 sequence reads: CASSQEGSGGSVYEQYF. As DNA, the CDR3 is TGTGCCAGCAGCCAAGAGGGTAGCGGGGGGTCCGTCTACGAGCAGTACTTC.

In its sample, this clone was seen a few times. This same CDR3 is encoded by further DNA sequences in the sample. This chain uses TRBV7-2 with TRBJ2-3, with D maybe TRBD2 (6 bases). The CDR3 loop spans 14 amino acids. Germline values: CDR1 SGHTA, CDR2 FQGNSA. Trimming removed 1 base from V and 5 bases from J, with 10 bases in between. Here the CDR3 reads CASSLGLEVDTQYF. DNA for the CDR3: TGTGCCAGCAGCTTAGGACTAGAGGTAGATACGCAGTATTTT.

This clone has just one count. V and J are TRBV9 and TRBJ2-6, with 8 bases aligning to TRBD1. V shed 0 bases, J shed 0 bases, and the junction held 5 bases outside the gene matches. CDR1 and CDR2 from the germline V gene are SGDLS and YYNGEE. The CDR3 is 18 amino acids. CDR3 sequence (DNA): TGTGCCAGCAGCGTAGCGGGACAGGCAGGCTCTGGGGCCAACGTCCTGACTTTC. Amino acids: CASSVAGQAGSGANVLTF.

In this sample, this clone turned up once. V gene TRBV5-5 combines with J gene TRBJ2-7; D is perhaps TRBD1 (5 bases). The CDR3 runs to 15 residues. Between the trimmed V and J ends, which lost 4 bases and 2 bases, there was a span of 16 bases. CDR1 is SGHKS and CDR2 is YYEKEE in the germline V gene (reference sequence). CDR3 in amino acids: CASSTSSAGTYEQYF. CDR3 in DNA: TGTGCCAGCAGCACGAGCTCGGCAGGGACCTACGAGCAGTACTTC.

The chain is built from TRBV29-1 and TRBJ1-2; 10 bases agree with TRBD1. Germline V gene lookup returns CDR1 SQVTM and CDR2 ANQGSEA. The CDR3 has 18 amino acids. Unmatched junction bases numbered 16, after V lost 3 bases and J lost 3 bases. Here the CDR3 reads CSVDGLGTGEIEYYGYTF. DNA for the CDR3: TGCAGCGTTGACGGATTGGGGACAGGGGAAATCGAGTACTATGGCTACACCTTC.

The chain joins TRBV5-1 to TRBJ1-2, with unresolved D. Trimming left V 5 bases short and J 1 base short, with 12 bases between. The CDR3 sequence is 14 residues long. The germline V gene encodes CDR1 SGHRS and CDR2 YFSETQ. The CDR3: CASRYTESNYGYTF. The CDR3 region has the DNA TGCGCCAGCAGGTACACAGAAAGTAACTATGGCTACACCTTC.

The J gene is TRBJ1-2, the V gene TRBV5-6; possibly TRBD1 for D (5 bases). CDR1 is SGHDT, CDR2 YYEEEE, per germline. There are 15 residues in the CDR3. Trimming removed 1 base from V and 6 bases from J, with 16 bases in between. DNA of the CDR3: TGTGCCAGCAGCTTGTTAGGGACTGATGGTGATGGCTACACCTTC. This translates into CASSLLGTDGDGYTF.

This chain uses TRBV18 with TRBJ1-5; D call uncertain. The CDR3 is 14 residues long. Germline CDR1 and CDR2: KGHSH and LQKENI. The germline V and J ends were trimmed by 3 bases and 0 bases, with 6 bases remaining between them. In nucleotides, the CDR3 is TGTGCCAGCTCACCTGTATATAGCAATCAGCCCCAGCATTTT. This codes for CASSPVYSNQPQHF.

This chain connects TRBV9 to TRBJ2-3, with 15 nucleotides matching TRBD2. CDR1 SGDLS and CDR2 YYNGEE come from the germline V gene. The CDR3 consists of 18 residues. V dropped 4 bases and J dropped 2; count of bases not matched to a gene: 8. The CDR3 loop is CASSTGTSGRITTDTQYF. As DNA, the CDR3 is TGTGCCAGCAGCACCGGGACTAGCGGGAGGATAACCACAGATACGCAGTATTTT.

The chain combines TRBV11-2 with TRBJ2-7, with D possibly matching TRBD1 (8 bases). The CDR3 is made up of 16 amino acids. In germline, CDR1 is SGHAT, CDR2 FQNNGV. With 1 base removed from V and 4 bases from J, the gap between germline ends came to 17 bases. As DNA, the CDR3 is TGTGCCAGCAGCTTAGCTTTTACAGGGGGAGGGTACGAGCAGTACTTC. Translating it yields CASSLAFTGGGYEQYF.

This clone was counted a few times. J is TRBJ2-1 and V is TRBV7-9; 11 nucleotides match TRBD2. With V trimmed by 1 base and J by 7 bases, 6 bases remained unmatched. CDR1 is SEHNR and CDR2 is FQNEAQ in the germline V gene (reference sequence). The CDR3 totals 16 residues. The CDR3 sequence: CASSLGLAGGRNEQFF. The DNA of the CDR3 is TGTGCCAGCAGCTTAGGGCTAGCGGGAGGCAGGAATGAGCAGTTCTTC.

This chain's CDR3 is CASSLGGQENYGYTF. CDR3 bases: TGTGCCAGCAGTTTAGGGGGACAGGAGAACTATGGCTACACCTTC. J is TRBJ1-2 and V is TRBV28; TRBD1 aligns across 8 bases. V dropped 2 bases and J dropped 2; count of bases not matched to a gene: 4. Germline V lookup: CDR1 MDHEN, CDR2 SYDVKM. This CDR3 has 15 residues.

This clone was found once. V gene TRBV24-1 combines with J gene TRBJ2-5; no clear D gene. Germline assignment: CDR1 KGHDR and CDR2 SFDVKD. Trimming cost V 3 bases and J 5 bases, with 6 bases left between them. The CDR3 is 12 residues long. CDR3 DNA sequence: TGTGCCACCAGTGATGCCCAGGAGACCCAGTACTTC. Translation: CATSDAQETQYF.

V and J are TRBV28 and TRBJ2-2, with TRBD2 matching 8 bases. Germline values: CDR1 MDHEN, CDR2 SYDVKM. Trimming took 2 bases from V and 4 from J; bases not matched to a gene: 6. The length of the CDR3 is 16 residues. The CDR3 nucleotides are TGTGCCAGCAGTTTACCAACGGGAGGGGGCACCGGGGAGCTGTTTTTT. Its protein product is CASSLPTGGGTGELFF.

The chain combines TRBV28 with TRBJ1-4; possibly TRBD1 for D (5 bases). Germline lookup yields CDR1 MDHEN and CDR2 SYDVKM. The CDR3 covers 13 residues. Trimming removed 5 bases at V and 6 bases at J, with 10 bases between. The CDR3 nucleotides read TGTGCCAGCAGTCTCCCGACAGATGAAAAACTGTTTTTT. Protein product: CASSLPTDEKLFF.

The chain combines TRBV5-1 with TRBJ2-5, with TRBD2 matching over 8 bases. The CDR3 runs 14 residues. Trimming at V came to 7 bases and at J to 1 base, leaving 6 bases not matched to a gene. Germline V gene data show CDR1 as SGHRS and CDR2 as YFSETQ. CDR3 DNA: TGCGCCAGCCACAGCGGGAGTAGCCAAGAGACCCAGTACTTC. Amino acids: CASHSGSSQETQYF.

The V gene is TRBV19, the J gene TRBJ2-3, with TRBD2 identical over 9 bases. V shed 5 bases and J 5 bases; nucleotides not matched to a gene: 11. The germline V gene has CDR1 LNHDA and CDR2 SQIVND (reference sequence). This CDR3 is built from 16 residues. The chain's CDR3 is CASSSRAAGGLDTQYF. Here the CDR3 DNA reads TGTGCCAGTAGTTCCCGGGCAGCGGGAGGATTAGATACGCAGTATTTT.

The chain combines TRBV5-4 with TRBJ2-1, with 7 bases that match TRBD2. Trimming took 4 bases from V and 6 from J; bases not matched to a gene: 10. The CDR3 totals 15 residues. CDR1 and CDR2 from the germline V gene are SGHNT and YYREEE (reference sequence). The DNA for the CDR3 is TGTGCCAGCAGCCTTGGTGGCGGGAGAGCCAATGAGCAGTTCTTC. Amino acids: CASSLGGGRANEQFF.

The chain is built from TRBV5-1 and TRBJ2-2; 8 nucleotides align to TRBD1. After removal of 4 bases from V and 6 bases from J, the junction contained 17 bases not matched to a gene. Germline CDR1 and CDR2: SGHRS and YFSETQ. The CDR3 sequence is 18 residues long. The CDR3: CASSHYPTTGDRAGELFF. CDR3 DNA sequence: TGCGCCAGCAGCCACTACCCCACGACAGGGGATCGCGCCGGGGAGCTGTTTTTT.

The chain joins TRBV9 to TRBJ2-1; 7 bases line up with TRBD2. The CDR3 runs 16 residues. Losses at the gene ends were 0 bases for V and 7 bases for J; bases not matched to a gene: 10. The germline CDR1 and CDR2 sequences are SGDLS and YYNGEE. CDR3 region: CASSVDMRWEGNEQFF. In DNA, the CDR3 is TGTGCCAGCAGCGTAGATATGCGGTGGGAGGGGAATGAGCAGTTCTTC.